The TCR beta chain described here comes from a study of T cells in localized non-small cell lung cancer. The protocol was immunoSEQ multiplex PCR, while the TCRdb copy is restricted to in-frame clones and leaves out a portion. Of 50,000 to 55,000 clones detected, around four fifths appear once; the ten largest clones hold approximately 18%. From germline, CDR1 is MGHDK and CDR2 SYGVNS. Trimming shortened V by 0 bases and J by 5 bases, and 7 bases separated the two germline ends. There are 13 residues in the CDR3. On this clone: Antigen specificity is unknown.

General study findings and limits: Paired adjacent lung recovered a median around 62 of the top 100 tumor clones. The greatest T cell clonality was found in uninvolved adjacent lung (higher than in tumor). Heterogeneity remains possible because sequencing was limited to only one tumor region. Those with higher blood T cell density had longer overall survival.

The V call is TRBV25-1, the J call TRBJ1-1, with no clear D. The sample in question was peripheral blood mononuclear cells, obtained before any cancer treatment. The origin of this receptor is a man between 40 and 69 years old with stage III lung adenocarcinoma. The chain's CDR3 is CASSEYEETEAFF. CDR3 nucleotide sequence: TGTGCCAGCAGTGAATACGAGGAGACTGAAGCTTTCTTT.